The source of this T cell receptor (beta chain) is a study of regulatory T cells in long-lasting Graves disease. Study results and caveats: Newly diagnosed patients shared about a thousand public clonotypes; persistent patients shared around 2,800. Peripheral blood, not thyroid tissue, was the sole material studied. Graves' patients with persistent disease showed TCR diversity lower than patients newly diagnosed.

Assembly of TCR beta libraries relied on iRepertoire HTBI primers together with Arm-PCR of CDR3 regions. TCRdb passed the multiplex PCR reads through MiXCR, listing each CDR3 protein once. The sample includes about 470,000 distinct CDR3 sequences, around 21% seen only once; the top ten take less than 9%. Time point described: persistent/refractory GD, antithyroid drugs over 5 years with positive TRAb. After RNA was extracted from PBMCs, the TCR library was made from it. The CDR3 totals 14 residues. The germline V gene has CDR1 SGDLS and CDR2 YYNGEE. V lost 0 bases and J 5 bases, leaving 8 bases between the germline ends. This clonotype has ten or more counts. Its target is unknown.

The genes are TRBV9 and TRBJ2-2; D not resolved. The sequence came from a female donor with Graves disease. The sample consisted of peripheral blood mononuclear cells (PBMCs), taken when the disease was refractory, from a patient treated with antithyroid drugs. CDR3 loop: CASSVALTTGELFF. The CDR3, as DNA: TGTGCCAGCAGCGTAGCTCTGACGACCGGGGAGCTGTTTTTT.